This TCR beta chain was profiled in a study of T cell repertoires in cytomegalovirus infection. For the study at large: From public TCR beta signatures came an indication of both CMV infection and matching HLA type. General study points: Accumulated public TCR beta family frequency recognized individuals carrying CMV together with the relevant HLA. HLA-C-restricted CMV-specific TCR beta clonotypes prevailed in the ex vivo response.

TCRdb re-called the reads through MiXCR, storing one row per CDR3 protein. The sample gives around 710,000 distinct CDR3 sequences, just under 30% of which show up once; 10% to 15% is in the top ten. The CDR3 sequence is 18 residues long. Per the germline V gene, CDR1 is MNHEY and CDR2 is SVGEGT. Losses at the gene ends were 5 bases for V and 5 bases for J; bases not matched to a gene: 14. To note about this clonotype: The antigen is not known.

The rearrangement uses TRBV6-2 or TRBV6-3 and TRBJ2-3; 12 bases line up with TRBD2. This TCR was sampled from a human donor in good health (CMV status not recorded). Some clones in this sample may be carry-over from other donors' samples. Sequenced material: cultured CD8+ T cells from PBMCs, taken from culture after CMV antigen stimulation. CDR3 sequence: CASSERTSGAVARDTQYF. In nucleotides, the CDR3 is TGTGCCAGCAGTGAACGGACTAGCGGGGCGGTAGCCCGAGATACGCAGTATTTT.